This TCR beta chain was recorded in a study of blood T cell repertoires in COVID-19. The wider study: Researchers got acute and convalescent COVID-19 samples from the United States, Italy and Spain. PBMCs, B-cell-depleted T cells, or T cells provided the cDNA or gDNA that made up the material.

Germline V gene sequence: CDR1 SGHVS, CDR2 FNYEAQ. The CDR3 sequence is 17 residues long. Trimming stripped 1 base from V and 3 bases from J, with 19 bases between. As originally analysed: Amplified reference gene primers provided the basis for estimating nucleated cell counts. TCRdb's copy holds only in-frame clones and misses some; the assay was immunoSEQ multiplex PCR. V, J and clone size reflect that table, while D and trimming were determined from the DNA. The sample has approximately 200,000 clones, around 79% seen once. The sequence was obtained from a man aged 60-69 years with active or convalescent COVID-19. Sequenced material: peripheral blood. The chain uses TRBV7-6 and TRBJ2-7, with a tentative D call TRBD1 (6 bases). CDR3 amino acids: CASSLGSAGTKYYEQYF. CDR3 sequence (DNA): TGTGCCAGCAGCTTAGGGTCCGCCGGGACAAAATACTACGAGCAGTACTTC.